These T cell receptor beta chains were read from a single sample in a study of T-cell memory formation after mild COVID-19. Each CDR3 protein is one row after TCRdb ran MiXCR on the 5' RACE reads. This table holds about 430,000 distinct CDR3 sequences, approximately 24% found once. The material sequenced was PBMCs or a T cell subset sorted from them (not recorded which). These receptors all come from an adult woman who had mild COVID-19 (a few samples of this study predate the infection). Cell type and time point are not known. Both conserved end residues are part of each CDR3. The D gene is left open where the match is weak. Clone size is not always given. Where it is, it says once, few, many or a class for expanded clones.

.	TRBV7-9	few	TRBJ2-7	CASSSPAYEQYF	TGTGCCAGCAGCTCCCCGGCCTACGAGCAGTACTTC
.	TRBV9	.	TRBJ2-1	CASRPLGTYNEQFF	TGTGCCAGCCGTCCCCTAGGGACATACAATGAGCAGTTCTTC
.	TRBV15	few	TRBJ2-5	CATRRGQETQYF	TGTGCCACCAGGAGGGGCCAAGAGACCCAGTACTTC
.	TRBV18	few	TRBJ2-2	CASSPRTRAGPNTGELFF	TGTGCCAGCTCACCACGGACGCGGGCTGGCCCGAACACCGGGGAGCTGTTTTTT
TRBD1	TRBV19	many	TRBJ2-5	CASSVAGTGWQTQYF	TGTGCCAGTAGTGTCGCGGGGACAGGGTGGCAGACCCAGTACTTC
TRBD1	TRBV5-1	few	TRBJ1-1	CASSFGQGAETEAFF	TGCGCCAGCAGCTTCGGACAGGGGGCTGAAACTGAAGCTTTCTTT
TRBD2	TRBV12-3/TRBV12-4	.	TRBJ2-3	CASTTPSGGSSSTDTQYF	TGTGCCAGCACCACCCCTAGCGGGGGGTCCTCTAGCACAGATACGCAGTATTTT
.	TRBV5-1	.	TRBJ1-2	CASSLDWASNYGYTF	TGCGCCAGCAGCTTGGACTGGGCCTCTAACTATGGCTACACCTTC
TRBD2	TRBV5-1	.	TRBJ2-7	CASSLTSGGASYEQYF	TGCGCCAGCAGCCTAACTAGCGGGGGGGCTTCCTACGAGCAGTACTTC
.	TRBV30	.	TRBJ2-2	CAWTGRTGELFF	TGTGCCTGGACAGGGAGAACCGGGGAGCTGTTTTTT
.	TRBV20-1	.	TRBJ1-1	CSARKDGTAEAFF	TGCAGTGCTAGGAAAGACGGGACGGCGGAAGCTTTCTTT
TRBD1	TRBV12-3/TRBV12-4	.	TRBJ2-2	CASSLGQRGTGELFF	TGTGCCAGCAGTTTGGGACAGAGGGGCACCGGGGAGCTGTTTTTT
.	TRBV19	.	TRBJ1-1	CASSPRGGGLNTEAFF	TGTGCCAGTAGCCCTAGGGGGGGAGGACTGAACACTGAAGCTTTCTTT
.	TRBV7-2	.	TRBJ2-5	CASSLAPQGQETQYF	TGTGCCAGCAGCTTAGCGCCCCAGGGCCAAGAGACCCAGTACTTC
.	TRBV5-8	.	TRBJ2-1	CASETRRNNEQFF	TGTGCCAGCGAGACTAGACGGAACAATGAGCAGTTCTTC
TRBD2	TRBV7-2	.	TRBJ2-1	CASSVTGEGGSNEQFF	TGTGCCAGCAGCGTCACGGGGGAGGGAGGATCCAATGAGCAGTTCTTC
.	TRBV12-3/TRBV12-4	.	TRBJ1-2	CASSSPARGYTF	TGTGCCAGCAGTTCCCCCGCAAGAGGCTACACCTTC
.	TRBV20-1	.	TRBJ2-7	CSARLGGRDEQYF	TGCAGTGCTCGACTCGGGGGTCGGGACGAGCAGTACTTC
.	TRBV29-1	.	TRBJ2-7	CSVESPGPSYEQYF	TGCAGCGTTGAATCGCCAGGTCCCTCCTACGAGCAGTACTTC
.	TRBV2	.	TRBJ1-6	CARAEGSSYNSPLHF	TGTGCCAGAGCTGAGGGGAGCTCCTATAATTCACCCCTCCACTTT
.	TRBV30	.	TRBJ1-3	CAWSGSGNTIYF	TGTGCCTGGAGTGGCTCTGGAAACACCATATATTTT
TRBD1	TRBV5-1	.	TRBJ1-2	CASSLGQGAVEGYTF	TGCGCCAGCAGCCTGGGACAGGGGGCCGTGGAGGGCTACACCTTC
.	TRBV4-1	.	TRBJ2-6	CASSQREIAEAGANVLTF	TGCGCCAGCAGCCAACGGGAGATAGCGGAGGCCGGGGCCAACGTCCTGACTTTC
.	TRBV19	.	TRBJ2-1	CASSGDLGEQFF	TGTGCCAGTAGTGGGGATCTCGGAGAGCAGTTCTTC
TRBD1	TRBV7-9	.	TRBJ2-2	CASSTGQGWSGELFF	TGTGCCAGCAGCACGGGACAGGGATGGTCCGGGGAGCTGTTTTTT
.	TRBV20-1	.	TRBJ2-3	CSASTGKWKSDTQYF	TGCAGTGCTAGCACCGGGAAATGGAAGTCAGATACGCAGTATTTT
TRBD1	TRBV6-2/TRBV6-3	.	TRBJ2-1	CASSSHAPGQGHHEQFF	TGTGCCAGCAGTTCACACGCCCCGGGACAGGGTCATCATGAGCAGTTCTTC
TRBD2	TRBV7-3	.	TRBJ2-3	CASSEQSGGSTDTQYF	TGTGCCAGCAGCGAGCAGTCGGGGGGGAGCACAGATACGCAGTATTTT
.	TRBV7-8	.	TRBJ2-1	CASTRPPTEPKQEQFF	TGTGCCAGCACCCGCCCCCCCACGGAGCCGAAACAGGAGCAGTTCTTC
.	TRBV7-9	few	TRBJ2-1	CASSLETSRDEQFF	TGTGCCAGCAGCTTAGAGACAAGCCGGGATGAGCAGTTCTTC
TRBD1	TRBV29-1	few	TRBJ2-5	CSVRGQGAETQYF	TGCAGCGTTCGCGGACAGGGAGCAGAGACCCAGTACTTC
TRBD1	TRBV7-8	few	TRBJ2-5	CASRRQGVQETQYF	TGTGCCAGCAGGCGTCAGGGGGTCCAAGAGACCCAGTACTTC
.	TRBV6-2/TRBV6-3	.	TRBJ1-5	CASMTPGWWAQPQHF	TGTGCCAGCATGACCCCCGGATGGTGGGCTCAGCCCCAGCATTTT
.	TRBV6-2/TRBV6-3	many	TRBJ1-1	CASSYNRGTSMNTEAFF	TGTGCCAGCAGTTATAATCGCGGGACTTCCATGAACACTGAAGCTTTCTTT
.	TRBV29-1	few	TRBJ1-1	CSVDENTEAFF	TGCAGCGTTGACGAGAACACTGAAGCTTTCTTT
TRBD2	TRBV11-2	.	TRBJ2-3	CASSFGWGLELDTQYF	TGTGCCAGCAGCTTCGGATGGGGACTAGAGTTAGATACGCAGTATTTT
TRBD2	TRBV6-5	.	TRBJ2-1	CAVSEDYGGTYNEQFF	TGTGCCGTATCGGAGGATTACGGGGGGACCTACAATGAGCAGTTCTTC
TRBD2	TRBV2	.	TRBJ2-1	CASSEGTSGGNEQFF	TGTGCCAGCAGTGAAGGGACTAGCGGCGGTAATGAGCAGTTCTTC
.	TRBV20-1	few	TRBJ2-1	CSARSLNEQFF	TGCAGTGCTAGATCCCTCAATGAGCAGTTCTTC
.	TRBV18	.	TRBJ1-2	CASSPAEASYGYTF	TGTGCCAGCTCACCGGCGGAGGCCTCCTATGGCTACACCTTC
TRBD1	TRBV10-3	few	TRBJ1-6	CAISGTGDNSPLHF	TGTGCCATCAGTGGAACAGGGGACAATTCACCCCTCCACTTT
.	TRBV20-1	.	TRBJ2-7	CSARASGRFYEQYF	TGCAGTGCTAGAGCTTCGGGCCGCTTTTACGAGCAGTACTTC
TRBD1	TRBV14	.	TRBJ2-1	CASIPTGGLYNEQFF	TGTGCCAGCATACCGACAGGGGGTCTCTACAATGAGCAGTTCTTC
TRBD2	TRBV9	.	TRBJ2-2	CASSVRQALSGSRWDTGELFF	TGTGCCAGCAGCGTAAGACAGGCTCTAAGCGGGAGTAGGTGGGACACCGGGGAGCTGTTTTTT
.	TRBV5-5	.	TRBJ1-1	CASRRPGGAAEAFF	TGTGCCAGCAGACGACCCGGGGGGGCTGCTGAAGCTTTCTTT
.	TRBV6-2/TRBV6-3	.	TRBJ1-5	CASSDLSGGNQPQHF	TGTGCCAGCAGTGACCTGTCCGGGGGCAATCAGCCCCAGCATTTT
.	TRBV20-1	.	TRBJ2-7	CSAGPTGSYEQYF	TGCAGTGCCGGCCCGACGGGATCGTACGAGCAGTACTTC
.	TRBV12-3/TRBV12-4	many	TRBJ2-3	CASSLRMGTDTQYF	TGTGCCAGCAGTTTACGTATGGGCACAGATACGCAGTATTTT
.	TRBV20-1	few	TRBJ1-1	CSARDAPFF	TGCAGTGCTAGAGATGCCCCTTTCTTT
.	TRBV5-1	many	TRBJ1-1	CASSLGPSNTEAFF	TGCGCCAGCAGCTTGGGACCTTCGAACACTGAAGCTTTCTTT
TRBD2	TRBV5-1	few	TRBJ2-3	CASSLVTGGGTDTQYF	TGCGCCAGCAGCTTGGTAACGGGGGGAGGCACAGATACGCAGTATTTT